Below, 18 T cell receptor beta chains from the same sample are listed, as sequenced in a study of T cell repertoires in cytomegalovirus infection. Their antigen targets remain unknown. TCRdb fed the reads into MiXCR, producing one record per CDR3 protein. The sample holds 300,000 to 400,000 distinct CDR3 sequences, around a quarter seen once. Sequenced here: cultured PBMCs, sampled from culture after CMV antigen stimulation. The receptors derive from a human donor in good health (CMV status not recorded). Some clones in this sample may be carry-over from other donors' samples.

The rearrangement links TRBV3-1 to TRBJ1-3; D gene ambiguous. With 2 bases removed from V and 0 bases from J, the gap between germline ends came to 8 bases. Per germline, CDR1 LGHDT and CDR2 YNNKEL (reference sequence). This CDR3 region has 15 residues. The CDR3 DNA sequence: TGTGCCAGCAGCCAAACGGCTAACTCTGGAAACACCATATATTTT. It is translated as CASSQTANSGNTIYF.

With respect to this clonotype: This clone may be a read error of a much larger clone one base away. This chain joins TRBV11-2 and TRBJ1-6; D call uncertain. Germline assignment: CDR1 SGHAT and CDR2 FQNNGV. The CDR3 consists of 13 residues. CDR3 bases: TGTGCCAGCAGCTTTTTGGAGAGTTCACCCCTCCGCTTT. As protein: CASSFLESSPLRF. Based on the CDR3 plus reference TRBV11-2 and TRBJ1-6, the full variable domain is EAGVAQSPRYKIIEKRQSVAFWCNPISGHATLYWYQQILGQGPKLLIQFQNNGVVDDSQLPKDRFSAERLKGVDSTLKIQPAKLEDSAVYLCASSFLESSPLRFGNGTRLTVT.

The chain uses TRBV6-2 or TRBV6-3 and TRBJ2-5, with TRBD2 matching 15 bases. The CDR3 spans 17 residues. CDR1 MNHEY and CDR2 SVGEGT come from the germline V gene. V was clipped by 5 bases and J by 3 bases; unmatched bases: 7. CDR3 loop: CASSPRTSGRAKETQYF. The CDR3 coding sequence is TGTGCCAGCAGTCCCCGGACTAGCGGGAGGGCGAAAGAGACCCAGTACTTC.

The rearrangement uses TRBV7-8 and TRBJ2-3; possibly TRBD2 for D (7 bases). The CDR3 is 13 residues long. From germline, CDR1 is SGHVS and CDR2 FQNEAQ. V was pared by 11 bases and J by 2 bases, with 14 bases between. CDR3 protein: CAWGGGLTDTQYF. The CDR3 bases are TGTGCCTGGGGGGGGGGCCTCACAGATACGCAGTATTTT.

This clonotype was seen more than once but under ten times. The chain couples TRBV6-1 to TRBJ2-1; 9 bases line up with TRBD1. This CDR3 contains 15 residues. Per the germline V gene, CDR1 is MNHNS and CDR2 is SASEGT. V shed 6 bases and J 4 bases; nucleotides not matched to a gene: 7. In nucleotides, the CDR3 is TGTGCCAGCAGAGGAAGGGACAGGGCTTACAATGAGCAGTTCTTC. Its protein is CASRGRDRAYNEQFF.

This clonotype was found many times. V and J are TRBV9 and TRBJ2-5, with 7 nucleotides matching TRBD2. With 0 bases clipped from V and 5 bases from J, the junction kept 16 bases outside the gene matches. This CDR3 contains 18 residues. Germline V gives CDR1 SGDLS, CDR2 YYNGEE. CDR3 sequence reads: CASSVGGVGRGLRETQYF. As DNA, the CDR3 is TGTGCCAGCAGCGTAGGTGGGGTAGGAAGGGGACTACGGGAGACCCAGTACTTC.

This chain connects TRBV6-5 to TRBJ2-1, with D possibly matching TRBD2 (6 bases). Looked up from germline, CDR1 is MNHEY and CDR2 is SVGAGI. The CDR3 has 11 residues. Trimming took 8 bases from V and 10 from J, leaving 12 bases between them. The CDR3 protein is CASVAGWEQFF. The CDR3 DNA reads TGTGCCAGCGTGGCGGGATGGGAGCAGTTCTTC.

The rearrangement uses TRBV6-2 or TRBV6-3 and TRBJ2-7; 10 bases agree with TRBD1. Germline V gives CDR1 MNHEY, CDR2 SVGEGT. The V and J ends lost 7 bases and 6 bases, in that order; junction bases with no gene match: 6. The CDR3 spans 13 residues. The CDR3 sequence is CASTGTGEGEQYF. CDR3 nucleotide sequence: TGTGCCAGCACCGGGACAGGGGAAGGCGAGCAGTACTTC.

This chain links TRBV29-1 with TRBJ2-3; a possible D gene is TRBD1 (5 bases). This CDR3 comprises 14 residues. Between the trimmed V and J ends, which lost 2 bases and 2 bases, there was a span of 11 bases. The V gene's germline CDR1 is SQVTM and CDR2 ANQGSEA. The CDR3 here is CSVEKQENTDTQYF. Here the CDR3 DNA reads TGCAGCGTTGAAAAACAGGAAAACACAGATACGCAGTATTTT.

The V and J genes are TRBV15 and TRBJ2-1; D gene ambiguous. V lost 7 bases and J lost 6, with 16 bases in between. The CDR3 is 14 residues long. Germline V gene lookup returns CDR1 LNHNV and CDR2 YYDKDF (reference sequence). CDR3 residues: CATTDLKVGNEQFF. Here the CDR3 DNA reads TGTGCCACCACAGACCTTAAAGTGGGCAATGAGCAGTTCTTC.

The table lists this clonotype with a count of one. This chain joins TRBV29-1 and TRBJ1-5, with D tentatively TRBD1 (6 bases). From germline, CDR1 is SQVTM and CDR2 ANQGSEA. V dropped 6 bases and J dropped 8 bases, with 23 bases sitting between them. The length of the CDR3 is 15 residues. The CDR3 here is CSVRGSDRLGEPQHF. CDR3 nucleotides: TGCAGCGTCCGAGGGTCCGACAGGCTGGGGGAGCCCCAGCATTTT.

The chain employs TRBV19 and TRBJ2-7; 13 nucleotides align to TRBD2. Germline loops: CDR1 LNHDA, CDR2 SQIVND (reference sequence). The ends lost 4 bases at V and 2 bases at J; junction bases unmatched: 2. The CDR3 has 15 residues. In nucleotides, the CDR3 is TGTGCCAGTAGTACCGGACTAGCGGGGGCCTACGAGCAGTACTTC. The encoded protein is CASSTGLAGAYEQYF.

This clonotype was seen a handful of times. This chain links TRBV9 with TRBJ2-1; 13 bases are shared with TRBD2. The CDR3 extends over 16 amino acids. CDR1 is SGDLS, CDR2 YYNGEE, per germline. V gave up 3 bases and J gave up 7 bases; unmatched junction bases: 7. The DNA for the CDR3 is TGTGCCAGCAGCGCCGCCGGGACTAGCGGGATGAATGAGCAGTTCTTC. Residues: CASSAAGTSGMNEQFF. Together with reference TRBV9 and TRBJ2-1, the CDR3 gives the full variable domain: DSGVTQTPKHLITATGQRVTLRCSPRSGDLSVYWYQQSLDQGLQFLIQYYNGEERAKGNILERFSAQQFPDLHSELNLSSLELGDSALYFCASSAAGTSGMNEQFFGPGTRLTVL.

This chain connects TRBV5-1 to TRBJ2-2; TRBD1 or TRBD2 may be the D gene (5 bases each). Deletions cut 7 bases from V and 3 bases from J, with 13 bases between. This CDR3 has 14 residues. Germline lookup yields CDR1 SGHRS and CDR2 YFSETQ. The DNA for the CDR3 is TGCGCCAGCCGACACGAGGGGTACACCGGGGAGCTGTTTTTT. This translates into CASRHEGYTGELFF. Filled out from reference TRBV5-1 and TRBJ2-2, the complete variable domain reads KAGVTQTPRYLIKTRGQQVTLSCSPISGHRSVSWYQQTPGQGLQFLFEYFSETQRNKGNFPGRFSGRQFSNSRSEMNVSTLELGDSALYLCASRHEGYTGELFFGEGSRLTVL.

This clonotype showed up many times. V usage is TRBV7-9 and J usage is TRBJ1-4; 7 positions agree with TRBD1. There are 15 residues in the CDR3. CDR1 is SEHNR, CDR2 FQNEAQ, per germline (reference sequence). Trimming took 5 bases from V and 5 from J; bases not matched to a gene: 8. The CDR3 protein is CASSLPGQINEKLFF. The CDR3 nucleotides read TGTGCCAGCAGCCTCCCGGGACAGATCAATGAAAAACTGTTTTTT. Full variable domain (missing parts from reference TRBV7-9 and TRBJ1-4): DTGVSQNPRHKITKRGQNVTFRCDPISEHNRLYWYRQTLGQGPEFLTYFQNEAQLEKSRLLSDRFSAERPKGSFSTLEIQRTEQGDSAMYLCASSLPGQINEKLFFGSGTQLSVL.

V and J are TRBV12-3 or TRBV12-4 and TRBJ2-7, with D tentatively TRBD2 (5 bases). The CDR3 runs 14 residues. The V and J ends lost 8 bases and 1 base respectively, with 15 bases between them. CDR3 nucleotide sequence: TGTGCCAGCCGACGGGCGGGCCGATCCTACGAGCAGTACTTC. Translation gives CASRRAGRSYEQYF.

This clonotype has more than one count but fewer than ten. The chain joins TRBV7-9 to TRBJ2-1; TRBD2 is a possible D gene (6 bases). From germline, CDR1 is SEHNR and CDR2 FQNEAQ (reference sequence). The CDR3 is 16 residues long. V was shortened by 1 base and J by 5 bases, with 15 bases between the two germline ends. The CDR3 bases are TGTGCCAGCAGCTTAGGTGCGGGGTTGGCCCACAATGAGCAGTTCTTC. It yields the protein CASSLGAGLAHNEQFF.

The rearrangement uses TRBV5-5 and TRBJ2-7, with no clear D. Trimming took 7 bases from V and 0 from J, leaving 17 bases between them. The CDR3 is 15 amino acids. CDR1 is SGHKS and CDR2 is YYEKEE in the germline V gene (reference sequence). CDR3 loop: CASAIEVGLSYEQYF. CDR3 DNA sequence: TGTGCCAGCGCAATTGAGGTCGGCCTCTCCTACGAGCAGTACTTC.